This T cell receptor beta chain originates from a study of blood T cell repertoires in COVID-19. The CDR3 length is 15 residues. Germline CDR1 and CDR2: SGHDN and FVKESK. V was pared by 3 bases and J by 7 bases, with 5 bases of the junction left unmatched. The method was immunoSEQ multiplex PCR; TCRdb's version includes in-frame clones alone and lacks a portion of them. The data contain just under 55,000 clones, roughly nine tenths of them seen just once; the ten biggest clones take up roughly 3.6%. Specimen: peripheral blood. J is TRBJ2-4 and V is TRBV14; 11 bases agree with TRBD2. This TCR derives from a man between 50 and 59 years old with acute or convalescent COVID-19. The CDR3 sequence is CASSHYSSGRNIQYF. The CDR3 nucleotides read TGTGCCAGCAGCCATTACTCTAGCGGGAGGAACATTCAGTACTTC.